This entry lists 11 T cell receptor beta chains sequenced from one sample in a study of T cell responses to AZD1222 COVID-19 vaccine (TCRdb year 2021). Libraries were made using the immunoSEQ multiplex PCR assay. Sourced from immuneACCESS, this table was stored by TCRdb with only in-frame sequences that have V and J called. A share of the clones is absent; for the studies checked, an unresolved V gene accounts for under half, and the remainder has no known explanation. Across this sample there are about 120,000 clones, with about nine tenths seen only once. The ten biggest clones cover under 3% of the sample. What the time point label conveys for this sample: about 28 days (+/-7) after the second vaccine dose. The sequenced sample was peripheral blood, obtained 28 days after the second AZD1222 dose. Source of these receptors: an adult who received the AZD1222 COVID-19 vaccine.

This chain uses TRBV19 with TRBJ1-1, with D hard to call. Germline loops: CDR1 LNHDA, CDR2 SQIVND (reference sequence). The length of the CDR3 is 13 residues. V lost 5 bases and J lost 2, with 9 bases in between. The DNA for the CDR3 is TGTGCCAGTAGTCCCACCCAAAACACTGAAGCTTTCTTT. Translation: CASSPTQNTEAFF.

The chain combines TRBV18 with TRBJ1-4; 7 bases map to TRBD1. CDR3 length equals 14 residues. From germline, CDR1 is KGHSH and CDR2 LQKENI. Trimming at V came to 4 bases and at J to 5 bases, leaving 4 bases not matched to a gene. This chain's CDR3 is CASSLGQRNEKLFF. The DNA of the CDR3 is TGTGCCAGCTCACTGGGACAGAGAAATGAAAAACTGTTTTTT.

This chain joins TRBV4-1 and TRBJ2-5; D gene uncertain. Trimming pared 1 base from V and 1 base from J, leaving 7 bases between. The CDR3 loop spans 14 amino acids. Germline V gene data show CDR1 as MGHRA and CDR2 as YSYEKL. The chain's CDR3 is CASSQAIVQETQYF. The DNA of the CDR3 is TGCGCCAGCAGCCAAGCTATCGTCCAAGAGACCCAGTACTTC.

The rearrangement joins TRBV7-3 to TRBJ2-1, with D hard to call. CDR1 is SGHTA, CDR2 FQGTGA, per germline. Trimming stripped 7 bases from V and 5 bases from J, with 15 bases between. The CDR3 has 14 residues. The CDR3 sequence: CASTETAANNEQFF. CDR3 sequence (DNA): TGTGCCAGCACTGAGACCGCCGCAAACAATGAGCAGTTCTTC. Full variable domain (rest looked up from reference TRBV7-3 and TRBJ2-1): GAGVSQTPSNKVTEKGKYVELRCDPISGHTALYWYRQSLGQGPEFLIYFQGTGAADDSGLPNDRFFAVRPEGSVSTLKIQRTERGDSAVYLCASTETAANNEQFFGPGTRLTVL.

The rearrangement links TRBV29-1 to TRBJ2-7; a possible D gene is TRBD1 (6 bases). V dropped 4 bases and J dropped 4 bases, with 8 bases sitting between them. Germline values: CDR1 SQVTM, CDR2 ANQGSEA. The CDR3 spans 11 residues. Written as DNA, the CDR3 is TGCAGCGTTGGAACAGGGTACGAGCAGTACTTC. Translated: CSVGTGYEQYF.

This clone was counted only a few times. In DNA form, the CDR3 reads TGCGCCAGCAGCCAAGCGAGTAGCAATCAGCCCCAGCATTTT. The encoded protein is CASSQASSNQPQHF. The chain combines TRBV4-3 with TRBJ1-5; D is unclear. The CDR3 contains 14 residues. V lost 1 base and J 0 bases, leaving 4 bases between the germline ends. Looked up from germline, CDR1 is LGHNA and CDR2 is YSLEER.

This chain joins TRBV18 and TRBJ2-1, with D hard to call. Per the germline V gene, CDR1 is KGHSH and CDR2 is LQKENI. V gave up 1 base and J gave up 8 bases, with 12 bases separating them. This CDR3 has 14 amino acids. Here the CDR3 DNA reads TGTGCCAGCTCACCACTAAGGATTTGGGATGAGCAGTTCTTC. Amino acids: CASSPLRIWDEQFF.

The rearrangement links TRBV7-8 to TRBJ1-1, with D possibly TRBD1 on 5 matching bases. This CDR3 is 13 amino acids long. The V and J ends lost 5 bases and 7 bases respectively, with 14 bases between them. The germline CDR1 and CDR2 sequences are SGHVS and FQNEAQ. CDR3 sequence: CASSPQGLFEAFF. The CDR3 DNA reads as TGTGCCAGCAGCCCGCAGGGACTATTTGAAGCTTTCTTT.

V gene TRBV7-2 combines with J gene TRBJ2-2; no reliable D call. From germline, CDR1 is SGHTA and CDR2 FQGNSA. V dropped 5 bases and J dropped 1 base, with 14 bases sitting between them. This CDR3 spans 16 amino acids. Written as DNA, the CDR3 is TGTGCCAGCAGCGCGGCGCTAGTACAGAACACCGGGGAGCTGTTTTTT. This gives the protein CASSAALVQNTGELFF.

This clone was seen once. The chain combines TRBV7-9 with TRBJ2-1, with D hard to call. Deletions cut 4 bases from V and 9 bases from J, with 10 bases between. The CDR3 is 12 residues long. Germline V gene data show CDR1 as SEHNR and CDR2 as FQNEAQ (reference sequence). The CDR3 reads CASSSSAREQFF. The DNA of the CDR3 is TGTGCCAGCAGCTCTTCCGCGCGTGAGCAGTTCTTC.

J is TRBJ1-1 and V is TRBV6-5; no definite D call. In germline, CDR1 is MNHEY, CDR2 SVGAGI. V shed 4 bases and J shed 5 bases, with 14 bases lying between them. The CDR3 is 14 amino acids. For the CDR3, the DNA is TGTGCCAGCAGTTTCAGTGGCCGAGGGACTGAAGCTTTCTTT. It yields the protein CASSFSGRGTEAFF.